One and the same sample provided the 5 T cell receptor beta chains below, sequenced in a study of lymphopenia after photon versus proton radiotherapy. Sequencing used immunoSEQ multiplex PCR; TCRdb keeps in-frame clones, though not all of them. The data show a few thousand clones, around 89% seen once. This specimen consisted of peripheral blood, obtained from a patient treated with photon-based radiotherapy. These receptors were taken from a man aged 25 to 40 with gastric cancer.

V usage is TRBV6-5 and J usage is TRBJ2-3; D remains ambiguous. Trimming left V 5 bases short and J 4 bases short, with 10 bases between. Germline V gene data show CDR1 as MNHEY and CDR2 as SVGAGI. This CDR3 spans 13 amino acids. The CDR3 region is CASSISNSDTQYF. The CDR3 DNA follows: TGTGCCAGCAGTATTTCGAACTCAGATACGCAGTATTTT.

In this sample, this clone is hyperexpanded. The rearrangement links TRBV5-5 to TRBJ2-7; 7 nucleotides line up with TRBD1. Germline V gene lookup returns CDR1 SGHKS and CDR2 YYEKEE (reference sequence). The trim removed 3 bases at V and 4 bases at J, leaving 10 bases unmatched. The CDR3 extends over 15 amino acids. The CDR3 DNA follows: TGTGCCAGCAGCTCCGCCGGGACAGCCGTATACGAGCAGTACTTC. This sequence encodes CASSSAGTAVYEQYF.

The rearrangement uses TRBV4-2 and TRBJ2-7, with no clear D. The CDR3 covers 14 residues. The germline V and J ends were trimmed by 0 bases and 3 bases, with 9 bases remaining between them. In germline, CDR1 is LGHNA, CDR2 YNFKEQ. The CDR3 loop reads CASSQDKDFYEQYF. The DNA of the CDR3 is TGTGCCAGCAGCCAAGATAAAGACTTCTACGAGCAGTACTTC.

CDR3 loop: CASRRGEKTGELFF. The CDR3 nucleotides read TGCGCCAGCCGGAGGGGGGAAAAAACCGGGGAGCTGTTTTTT. V usage is TRBV10-1 and J usage is TRBJ2-2, with D perhaps TRBD1 or TRBD2 (6 bases each). Germline V gene lookup returns CDR1 WNHNN and CDR2 SYGVQD (reference sequence). Trimming shortened V by 8 bases and J by 5 bases, and 15 bases separated the two germline ends. The CDR3 covers 14 residues.

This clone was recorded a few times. The CDR3 DNA reads TGTGCCAGTAGTTCCAGGGTGGCGGACACTGAAGCTTTCTTT. Amino acids: CASSSRVADTEAFF. J is TRBJ1-1 and V is TRBV19, with D tentatively TRBD1 (5 bases). V was shortened by 5 bases and J by 3 bases, with 13 bases between the two germline ends. CDR3 size: 14 residues. Germline V gives CDR1 LNHDA, CDR2 SQIVND (reference sequence).